Listed here are 20 T cell receptor beta chains from one sample, sequenced in a study of CD8+CD57+ T cells in acquired aplastic anemia. Profiling that covered TCR beta VDJ and CDR3 relied on genomic DNA as its template. MiXCR was run by TCRdb on the reads, yielding one entry per CDR3 protein. Among around 50,000 distinct CDR3 sequences listed, approximately 72% were seen once. The sequenced sample was sorted CD4+, CD8+, or CD8+CD57+ T cells (not recorded which) from PBMCs. These receptors were taken from a human donor in good health, serving as a control.

This clonotype was observed a few times. This chain links TRBV7-9 with TRBJ2-1; no firm D call. The ends were cut back, 8 bases at V and 8 bases at J, with 10 bases in the middle. The germline V gene encodes CDR1 SEHNR and CDR2 FQNEAQ (reference sequence). This CDR3 has 11 residues. Written as DNA, the CDR3 is TGTGCCAGCTCCTGGGCGGATGAGCAGTTCTTC. Its translation: CASSWADEQFF.

V and J are TRBV2 and TRBJ2-1; D may be TRBD1 or TRBD2 (5 bases each). CDR3 length equals 13 residues. Germline CDR1 and CDR2: SNHLY and FYNNEI. V lost 6 bases and J 10 bases, leaving 16 bases between the germline ends. CDR3 protein: CASRAGSGREQFF. CDR3 nucleotides: TGTGCCAGCAGAGCCGGATCGGGGCGGGAGCAGTTCTTC.

In its sample, this clonotype was seen many times. The V call is TRBV30, the J call TRBJ1-2, with 8 positions matching TRBD1. CDR3 length: 14 residues. Germline trimming cut 1 base from V and 8 bases from J; bases unmatched to any gene: 9. Germline lookup yields CDR1 GTSNPN and CDR2 SVGIG (reference sequence). CDR3 DNA sequence: TGTGCCTGGAGTGGCGACAGGGGCCGTTACGGCTACACCTTC. Translated: CAWSGDRGRYGYTF. Full variable domain (remainder filled in from reference TRBV30 and TRBJ1-2): SQTIHQWPATLVQPVGSPLSLECTVEGTSNPNLYWYRQAAGRGLQLLFYSVGIGQISSEVPQNLSASRPQDRQFILSSKKLLLSDSGFYLCAWSGDRGRYGYTFGSGTRLTVV.

This clonotype was picked up a small number of times. The gene calls are TRBV10-3 and TRBJ1-6; no definite D call. CDR3 length equals 13 residues. V lost 7 bases, J lost 6 bases, and 10 bases lay in between. Germline lookup yields CDR1 ENHRY and CDR2 SYGVKD. CDR3 amino acids: CAITGIRNSPLHF. The CDR3 DNA is TGTGCCATCACCGGTATTCGTAATTCACCCCTCCACTTT.

The CDR3 DNA is TGTGCCAGCAGTCAGGGGGGAAGCGGGAGGCCGAACACCGGGGAGCTGTTTTTT. Translated, it gives CASSQGGSGRPNTGELFF. The chain is built from TRBV25-1 and TRBJ2-2; 9 nucleotides line up with TRBD2. Germline assignment: CDR1 MGHDK and CDR2 SYGVNS. Trimming took 5 bases from V and 0 from J; bases not matched to a gene: 10. The CDR3 is 18 residues long.

V and J are TRBV7-9 and TRBJ1-2, with unresolved D. The germline CDR1 and CDR2 sequences are SEHNR and FQNEAQ (reference sequence). The CDR3 runs 15 residues. V was cut by 3 bases and J by 3 bases, with 14 bases left in between. As DNA, the CDR3 is TGTGCCAGCAGCTTGGGTGGGCTCGTGGACTATGGCTACACCTTC. Its protein is CASSLGGLVDYGYTF. The full variable domain, its missing parts supplied by reference TRBV7-9 and TRBJ1-2, is DTGVSQNPRHKITKRGQNVTFRCDPISEHNRLYWYRQTLGQGPEFLTYFQNEAQLEKSRLLSDRFSAERPKGSFSTLEIQRTEQGDSAMYLCASSLGGLVDYGYTFGSGTRLTVV.

This clonotype was counted at least ten times. The chain employs TRBV5-5 and TRBJ2-7; 11 positions agree with TRBD1. V dropped 4 bases and J dropped 7; count of bases not matched to a gene: 7. The CDR3 has 14 residues. The germline CDR1 and CDR2 sequences are SGHKS and YYEKEE (reference sequence). In nucleotides, the CDR3 is TGTGCCAGCAGCCCGGACAGGGGGCTACGAGAGCAGTACTTC. Its protein product is CASSPDRGLREQYF. Full variable domain (rest looked up from reference TRBV5-5 and TRBJ2-7): DAGVTQSPTHLIKTRGQQVTLRCSPISGHKSVSWYQQVLGQGPQFIFQYYEKEERGRGNFPDRFSARQFPNYSSELNVNALLLGDSALYLCASSPDRGLREQYFGPGTRLTVT.

In regard to this clonotype: One junction end disagrees with the germline gene, perhaps due to a read error. The V and J genes are TRBV5-4 and TRBJ2-7; perhaps D is TRBD1 or TRBD2 (5 bases each). Germline V lookup: CDR1 SGHNT, CDR2 YYREEE (reference sequence). The CDR3 runs 11 residues. The CDR3 DNA reads TGTGCCAGCAGCTTGGACACCCAAGGGGAGTTC. It translates to CASSLDTQGEF.

The chain is built from TRBV7-9 and TRBJ1-3; possibly TRBD1 for D (5 bases). The CDR3 spans 14 residues. V dropped 4 bases and J dropped 2 bases, with 9 bases sitting between them. The V gene's germline CDR1 is SEHNR and CDR2 FQNEAQ (reference sequence). The CDR3 sequence is CASSSGNPGNTIYF. The CDR3 DNA sequence: TGTGCCAGCAGCTCAGGGAATCCTGGAAACACCATATATTTT.

There are many counts of this clonotype. This chain uses TRBV11-1 with TRBJ2-7, with D tentatively TRBD1 or TRBD2 (5 bases each). Trimming cost V 5 bases and J 3 bases, with 17 bases left between them. Germline CDR1 reads SGHAT; CDR2 reads FQDESV (reference sequence). There are 15 residues in the CDR3. CDR3 loop: CASSPHRGSIYEQYF. For the CDR3, the DNA is TGTGCCAGCAGCCCCCACCGGGGCTCTATCTACGAGCAGTACTTC.

The chain couples TRBV29-1 to TRBJ1-2, with D unresolved. This CDR3 region has 12 residues. Trimming removed 4 bases at V and 5 bases at J, with 11 bases between. CDR1 SQVTM and CDR2 ANQGSEA come from the germline V gene. This chain's CDR3 is CSVVPGEYGYTF. In DNA, the CDR3 is TGCAGCGTTGTGCCCGGGGAATATGGCTACACCTTC.

This clonotype occurred once. The chain has TRBV2 and TRBJ2-1; tentative D call: TRBD2 (6 bases). The CDR3 has 13 residues. Germline CDR1 SNHLY, CDR2 FYNNEI. V gave up 8 bases and J gave up 0 bases, with 8 bases separating them. CDR3 region: CASGGNSYNEQFF. As DNA, the CDR3 is TGTGCCAGCGGCGGGAACTCCTACAATGAGCAGTTCTTC.

About this clonotype: Relative to the germline gene, one junction end is altered; a read error may explain this. This chain links TRBV6-1 with TRBJ2-7; D possibly corresponds to TRBD1 (5 bases). The CDR3 length is 13 residues. The germline gives CDR1 MNHNS, CDR2 SASEGT. The CDR3 coding sequence is TGTGCCATCAGTGTGGCAGGGCTGGGGGAGCAGTACTTC. This translates into CAISVAGLGEQYF.

The genes are TRBV7-2 and TRBJ1-1, with TRBD1 matching 8 bases. The germline CDR1 and CDR2 sequences are SGHTA and FQGNSA. The CDR3 loop spans 14 amino acids. J was trimmed by 3 bases and V by 4 bases; bases with no gene match: 4. The CDR3 loop reads CASSSQGADTEAFF. CDR3 in DNA: TGTGCCAGCAGCTCCCAGGGGGCTGACACTGAAGCTTTCTTT.

This clonotype was found once. This sequence joins TRBV25-1 and TRBJ2-7, with 10 bases fitting TRBD1. Germline trimming cut 6 bases from V and 2 bases from J; bases unmatched to any gene: 10. Per germline, CDR1 MGHDK and CDR2 SYGVNS. The CDR3 consists of 16 residues. The CDR3, as DNA: TGTGCCAGCAGACGGGGGCGGGACAGGGGTACCTACGAGCAGTACTTC. This encodes CASRRGRDRGTYEQYF.

The V and J genes are TRBV24-1 and TRBJ1-2; 7 bases fit TRBD1. With 5 bases clipped from V and 4 bases from J, the junction kept 6 bases outside the gene matches. The CDR3 totals 14 residues. From germline, CDR1 is KGHDR and CDR2 SFDVKD. The CDR3 region is CATSATTGSYGYTF. In DNA, the CDR3 is TGTGCCACCAGTGCCACGACAGGGTCCTATGGCTACACCTTC.

This chain links TRBV20-1 with TRBJ2-7, with D perhaps being TRBD1 or TRBD2 (6 bases each). The V end lost 0 bases, the J end lost 1 base, and 10 bases lay between the germline ends. The CDR3 runs to 14 residues. Looked up from germline, CDR1 is DFQATT and CDR2 is SNEGSKA (reference sequence). The DNA for the CDR3 is TGCAGTGCTAGAGAGGGGGGCCTGTCCTACGAGCAGTACTTC. This sequence encodes CSAREGGLSYEQYF.

The rearrangement uses TRBV2 and TRBJ2-3; perhaps TRBD2 as D (6 bases). CDR3 length: 13 residues. The V gene's germline CDR1 is SNHLY and CDR2 FYNNEI. V lost 7 bases and J lost 5, with 13 bases in between. In DNA form, the CDR3 reads TGTGCCAGCAAACGGGACTCCCTAGATACGCAGTATTTT. As protein: CASKRDSLDTQYF.

The rearrangement joins TRBV29-1 to TRBJ1-1; D remains ambiguous. The CDR3 spans 11 residues. The ends were cut back, 5 bases at V and 2 bases at J, with 6 bases in the middle. Germline V lookup: CDR1 SQVTM, CDR2 ANQGSEA. The CDR3 DNA is TGCAGCGTTCCGCTTAACACTGAAGCTTTCTTT. This sequence encodes CSVPLNTEAFF. The variable domain in full, with the rest retrieved from reference TRBV29-1 and TRBJ1-1, is SAVISQKPSRDICQRGTSLTIQCQVDSQVTMMFWYRQQPGQSLTLIATANQGSEATYESGFVIDKFPISRPNLTFSTLTVSNMSPEDSSIYLCSVPLNTEAFFGQGTRLTVV.

The chain joins TRBV7-9 to TRBJ1-1; D gene ambiguous. Germline V gives CDR1 SEHNR, CDR2 FQNEAQ (reference sequence). There are 12 residues in the CDR3. Trimming pared 3 bases from V and 4 bases from J, leaving 6 bases between. The CDR3 bases are TGTGCCAGCAGCTTCTGGGGCACTGAAGCTTTCTTT. Protein product: CASSFWGTEAFF.